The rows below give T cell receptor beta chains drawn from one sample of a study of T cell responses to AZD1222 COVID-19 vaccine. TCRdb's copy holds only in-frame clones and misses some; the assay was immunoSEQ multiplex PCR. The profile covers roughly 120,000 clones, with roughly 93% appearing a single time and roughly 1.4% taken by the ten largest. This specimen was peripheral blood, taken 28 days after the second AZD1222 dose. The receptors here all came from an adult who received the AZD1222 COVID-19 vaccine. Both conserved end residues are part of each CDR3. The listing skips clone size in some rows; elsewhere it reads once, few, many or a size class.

CASSTQPGLSTDTQYF | . | TRBJ2-3 | TRBV9
CASSQGTSGSNEQFF | . | TRBJ2-1 | TRBV7-3
CSVEEDWTEAFF | once | TRBJ1-1 | TRBV29-1
CASRREAGTYEQYF | once | TRBJ2-7 | TRBV4-2
CAWSVGPHNQPQHF | . | TRBJ1-5 | TRBV30
CASSQSSPALNEQFF | . | TRBJ2-1 | TRBV4-1
CASSPPRDRSEAFF | . | TRBJ1-1 | TRBV28
CAISEWQNEAFF | . | TRBJ1-1 | TRBV10-3
CATSRESRGRLSLGTQYF | . | TRBJ2-5 | TRBV15
CSVGFPQEQFF | . | TRBJ2-1 | TRBV29-1
CASRMTRYNEQFF | . | TRBJ2-1 | TRBV28
CAWSVSDSLLHF | . | TRBJ1-6 | TRBV30
CASSLRSESEAFF | . | TRBJ1-1 | TRBV7-2
CASSLGLTNTDTQYF | . | TRBJ2-3 | TRBV5-1